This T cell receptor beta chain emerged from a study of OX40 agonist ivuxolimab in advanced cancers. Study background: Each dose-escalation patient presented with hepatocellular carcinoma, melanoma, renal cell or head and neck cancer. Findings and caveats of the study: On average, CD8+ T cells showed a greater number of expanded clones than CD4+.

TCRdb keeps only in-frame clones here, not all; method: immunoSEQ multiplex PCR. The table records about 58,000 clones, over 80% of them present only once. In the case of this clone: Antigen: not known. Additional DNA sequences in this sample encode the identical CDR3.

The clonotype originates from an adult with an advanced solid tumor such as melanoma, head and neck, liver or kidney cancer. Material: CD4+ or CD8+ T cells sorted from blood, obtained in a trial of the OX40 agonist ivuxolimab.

CDR3 region: CASSSQGLHGYTF. Here the CDR3 DNA reads TGTGCCAGCAGCTCCCAGGGGTTGCATGGCTACACCTTC. V gene TRBV7-2 combines with J gene TRBJ1-2; tentatively, D is TRBD1 (6 bases). The CDR3 consists of 13 residues. The V gene lost 4 bases and the J gene lost 6 bases, with 12 bases spanning the gap. Germline CDR1 and CDR2: SGHTA and FQGNSA.